Below are 20 T cell receptor beta chains sequenced from a single sample in a study of blood T cell repertoires in COVID-19 (TCRdb year 2020). Library prep was done by the immunoSEQ multiplex PCR assay. TCRdb obtained this table from immuneACCESS and retained in-frame rearrangements with V and J assigned. These tables miss some clones; where compared with another copy, unresolved V genes account for less than half of the shortfall, and the remainder is unexplained. Across this sample there are roughly 240,000 clones, with about 84% seen only once. The top ten hold approximately 2.1% of the sample. Sequenced sample: PBMCs or T cells enriched from blood (not recorded which). Source of these receptors: a woman between 50 and 59 years old who had recovered from COVID-19.

The rearrangement links TRBV3-1 (or the pseudogene TRBV3-2) to TRBJ1-3, with TRBD1 matching over 7 bases. The CDR3 is 16 amino acids. Per the germline V gene, CDR1 is LGHDT and CDR2 is YNNKEL (reference sequence). With V trimmed by 5 bases and J by 0 bases, 7 bases remained unmatched. For the CDR3, the DNA is TGTGCCAGCAGCACGCGGACAGGCTCCTCTGGAAACACCATATATTTT. Residues: CASSTRTGSSGNTIYF.

This chain connects TRBV6-4 to TRBJ2-6; maybe TRBD1 (5 bases). Trimming removed 0 bases at V and 1 base at J, with 7 bases between. The CDR3 is 16 amino acids. The germline V gene has CDR1 MRHNA and CDR2 SNTAGT. The CDR3 sequence: CASSDSAGSGANVLTF. Written as DNA, the CDR3 is TGTGCCAGCAGTGACTCGGCAGGGTCTGGGGCCAACGTCCTGACTTTC.

V and J are TRBV11-1 and TRBJ1-1; D call uncertain. This CDR3 has 15 residues. Per the germline V gene, CDR1 is SGHAT and CDR2 is FQDESV (reference sequence). V lost 2 bases to trimming and J lost 5 bases, with 15 bases between them. The CDR3 DNA reads as TGTGCCAGCAGCTTACGTCTCCCGGGTAGTACTGAAGCTTTCTTT. This gives the protein CASSLRLPGSTEAFF.

V is TRBV11-2 and J is TRBJ2-7; 7 nucleotides line up with TRBD2. V was pared by 0 bases and J by 6 bases, with 2 bases of the junction left unmatched. The CDR3 spans 13 residues. Germline V gene data show CDR1 as SGHAT and CDR2 as FQNNGV. The CDR3 DNA sequence: TGTGCCAGCAGCTTAGATGCGGGGGTCGAGCAGTACTTC. It is translated as CASSLDAGVEQYF.

The CDR3: CASRRGFYFEGYTF. Here the CDR3 DNA reads TGTGCCAGCAGGAGGGGGTTCTATTTTGAAGGCTACACCTTC. V usage is TRBV6-5 and J usage is TRBJ1-2, with TRBD1 as a possible D gene (6 bases). The CDR3 is 14 amino acids. Germline lookup yields CDR1 MNHEY and CDR2 SVGAGI. Trimming removed 6 bases from V and 8 bases from J, with 19 bases in between.

To note about this clone: The sample carries other DNA sequences with the same CDR3. The chain combines TRBV18 with TRBJ1-1; D gene ambiguous. The CDR3 is made up of 15 amino acids. Germline-derived CDR1 and CDR2 are KGHSH and LQKENI. Trimming left V 0 bases short and J 3 bases short, with 11 bases between. The CDR3 coding sequence is TGTGCCAGCTCACCACCCGCGGGTAGGGACACTGAAGCTTTCTTT. Translated, it gives CASSPPAGRDTEAFF.

This clone was picked up one time. The V gene is TRBV19, the J gene TRBJ2-7; 7 nucleotides match TRBD1. V dropped 5 bases and J dropped 0; count of bases not matched to a gene: 10. In germline, CDR1 is LNHDA, CDR2 SQIVND (reference sequence). The CDR3 totals 16 residues. This CDR3 is CASSDPGTANSYEQYF. CDR3 nucleotides: TGTGCCAGTAGTGACCCCGGGACAGCGAACTCCTACGAGCAGTACTTC.

The rearrangement uses TRBV7-9 and TRBJ2-3; the D gene is possibly TRBD1 (6 bases). The CDR3 extends over 13 amino acids. Germline-derived CDR1 and CDR2 are SEHNR and FQNEAQ (reference sequence). Trimming took off 6 bases at V and 7 bases at J, with 14 bases between the two ends. CDR3 DNA: TGTGCCAGCAGGTCGAAACAGGGAAATACGCAGTATTTT. It specifies CASRSKQGNTQYF.

The chain is built from TRBV29-1 and TRBJ2-3, with D hard to call. The germline CDR1 and CDR2 sequences are SQVTM and ANQGSEA. This CDR3 comprises 14 residues. V shed 6 bases and J shed 4 bases, with 17 bases lying between them. DNA of the CDR3: TGCAGCGTCTCCCCCGCAGGATCTTCAGATACGCAGTATTTT. This translates into CSVSPAGSSDTQYF.

The chain has TRBV27 and TRBJ1-4; the match to TRBD1 covers 8 bases. This CDR3 contains 15 residues. After removal of 5 bases from V and 5 bases from J, the junction contained 7 bases not matched to a gene. Germline V gene sequence: CDR1 MNHEY, CDR2 SMNVEV (reference sequence). The CDR3, as DNA: TGTGCCAGCAGTGGATGGACAGGGCAAAATGAAAAACTGTTTTTT. Its translation: CASSGWTGQNEKLFF.

The table lists this clone with a count of one. The V call is TRBV19, the J call TRBJ2-2; 9 positions agree with TRBD1. V shed 0 bases and J 4 bases; nucleotides not matched to a gene: 6. The CDR3 has 17 amino acids. The V gene's germline CDR1 is LNHDA and CDR2 SQIVND (reference sequence). Here the CDR3 reads CASSIDLTGGRTGELFF. The DNA for the CDR3 is TGTGCCAGTAGTATAGATCTGACAGGGGGACGCACCGGGGAGCTGTTTTTT.

As for this clone: At one end, the junction sequence differs from germline, possibly due to a read error. The chain couples TRBV28 to TRBJ2-7; weak D call: TRBD1 (6 bases). Per the germline V gene, CDR1 is MDHEN and CDR2 is SYDVKM. The CDR3 is made up of 15 amino acids. Here the CDR3 DNA reads TGTGCCAGCAGTTTCGATGGCAGGGGAAAGTTAGGAAAGCTCTTC. Protein sequence: CASSFDGRGKLGKLF.

The sample holds one count of this clone. The rearrangement links TRBV19 to TRBJ2-7; 7 bases line up with TRBD2. Germline CDR1 and CDR2: LNHDA and SQIVND (reference sequence). This CDR3 comprises 15 residues. Unmatched junction bases numbered 8, after V lost 5 bases and J lost 1 base. The CDR3 protein is CASSARLAGSYEQYF. CDR3 in DNA: TGTGCCAGTAGTGCGAGACTAGCCGGATCCTACGAGCAGTACTTC. Together with reference TRBV19 and TRBJ2-7, the CDR3 gives the full variable domain: DGGITQSPKYLFRKEGQNVTLSCEQNLNHDAMYWYRQDPGQGLRLIYYSQIVNDFQKGDIAEGYSVSREKKESFPLTVTSAQKNPTAFYLCASSARLAGSYEQYFGPGTRLTVT.

This chain connects TRBV11-2 to TRBJ1-3; D ambiguous. Germline V CDR1 and CDR2: SGHAT, FQNNGV. The CDR3 length is 14 residues. Trimming removed 7 bases at V and 2 bases at J, with 12 bases between. CDR3 sequence (DNA): TGTGCCAGCACCTTTAGTGGTACTGGAAACACCATATATTTT. This translates into CASTFSGTGNTIYF.

The chain uses TRBV6-5 and TRBJ1-2; the D gene is possibly TRBD1 (6 bases). The germline gives CDR1 MNHEY, CDR2 SVGAGI. The CDR3 sequence is 15 residues long. The V end lost 8 bases, the J end lost 4 bases, and 20 bases lay between the germline ends. For the CDR3, the DNA is TGTGCCAGCTCTCCCGCAGGGGCTTCGGTCTATGGCTACACCTTC. The encoded protein is CASSPAGASVYGYTF.

This clone was observed a single time. The J gene is TRBJ1-6, the V gene TRBV11-3, with 7 bases lining up with TRBD1. The CDR3 extends over 13 amino acids. Germline assignment: CDR1 SGHNT and CDR2 YENEEA. The junction had 6 bases not matched to a gene; V was cut back by 5 bases and J by 11 bases. In DNA, the CDR3 is TGTGCCAGCAGCACCGACGGACAGGCACCCCTCCACTTT. Translation gives CASSTDGQAPLHF.

This clone was detected once. Other DNA sequences within the sample encode an identical CDR3. The rearrangement uses TRBV18 and TRBJ1-1; 7 bases map to TRBD1. The J segment lost 4 bases and the V segment lost 6 bases, leaving 8 bases of the junction unmatched. The CDR3 sequence is 14 residues long. The germline V gene encodes CDR1 KGHSH and CDR2 LQKENI. As DNA, the CDR3 is TGTGCCAGCTCCCCAGACAGGGTCGGCACTGAAGCTTTCTTT. This gives the protein CASSPDRVGTEAFF.

The J gene is TRBJ2-7, the V gene TRBV30, with D uncertain. This CDR3 region has 14 residues. The V gene's germline CDR1 is GTSNPN and CDR2 SVGIG (reference sequence). Trimming took off 1 base at V and 2 bases at J, with 12 bases between the two ends. The CDR3 is CAWSEVSQAYEQYF. For the CDR3, the DNA is TGTGCCTGGAGTGAAGTCAGTCAAGCCTACGAGCAGTACTTC.

This clone was seen more than once but under ten times. This chain uses TRBV5-5 with TRBJ1-2; 7 nucleotides match TRBD1. Germline V gene data show CDR1 as SGHKS and CDR2 as YYEKEE (reference sequence). V trimming: 4 bases; J trimming: 2 bases; junction bases outside the gene matches: 5. The length of the CDR3 is 14 residues. CDR3 in DNA: TGTGCCAGCAGCCAGAGACAGGGCAACTATGGCTACACCTTC. It yields the protein CASSQRQGNYGYTF.

The chain is built from TRBV7-3 and TRBJ2-5, with D possibly being TRBD1 (5 bases). V was trimmed by 1 base and J by 5 bases, leaving 8 bases between them. This CDR3 is built from 13 residues. Germline values: CDR1 SGHTA, CDR2 FQGTGA. CDR3: CASSLKGRETQYF. DNA of the CDR3: TGTGCCAGCAGCTTAAAGGGGCGGGAGACCCAGTACTTC.